A selection of T cell receptor beta chains follows, all from one sample in a study of blood T cells in healthy people across ages. TCRdb re-called the 5' RACE reads through MiXCR, storing one row per CDR3 protein. The sample yields about 640,000 distinct CDR3 sequences, roughly 53% seen once. The sample was blood. These receptors originate from a man in his 60s in good health. The conserved cysteine and the conserved F or W are not part of the CDR3 here. Each record gives: J gene, clone size, D gene, V gene, CDR3 protein. D genes are given only for firm matches. The size of a clone is reported for some rows only, either as once, few or many, or as a class for expanded clones.

NA	once	NA	TRBV7-8	ASSGPGHLYEQY
TRBJ1-1	NA	NA	TRBV10-3	AISESLGTEAF
NA	few	TRBD1	TRBV6-5	ASSRGQGPPETQY
NA	NA	NA	TRBV7-7	ASSLDKPGTQY
TRBJ2-7	few	NA	TRBV11-2	ASSISLAPSYEQY
TRBJ1-4	NA	NA	TRBV4-1	ASSPFGGPGNEKLF
TRBJ2-5	NA	NA	TRBV3-1	ASSPGRTYQETQY
TRBJ2-3	few	NA	TRBV29-1	SVEEVWGFTDTQY
TRBJ2-1	NA	NA	TRBV20-1	SARVLSLEQF
NA	few	NA	TRBV7-2	ASSLYSGDKTQY
TRBJ2-5	NA	NA	TRBV29-1	SGAIQETQY
TRBJ2-1	NA	TRBD1	TRBV9	ASSVVSQVHPRPGTGLGYNEQF
TRBJ2-5	NA	TRBD2	TRBV29-1	SVEASGVNQETQY
TRBJ1-1	NA	TRBD1	TRBV29-1	SGQRTGVNTEAF
TRBJ2-1	few	NA	TRBV12-3/TRBV12-4	ASSPLVNEQF
TRBJ2-5	NA	NA	TRBV29-1	SVAPLDGRKETQY
TRBJ2-1	NA	TRBD1	TRBV6-1	ASSSGQGAMDEQF
TRBJ2-1	few	NA	TRBV7-2	ASSPVVTRGNEQF
TRBJ2-5	few	NA	TRBV9	ASSGQETRY
TRBJ2-1	many	NA	TRBV2	ASSEDSSYNEQF
TRBJ2-5	few	TRBD2	TRBV6-2/TRBV6-3	ASRVGGEETQY